Following are 29 T cell receptor beta chains from one sample sequenced in a study of cytomegalovirus exposure and HLA in healthy donors. The PCR had 60 Vbeta and 13 Jbeta primers. Assay used: immunoSEQ multiplex PCR; TCRdb lists only in-frame clones, some missing. The data show 150,000 or so clones, with roughly 74% seen just once and about 3% held by the top ten. Sequences were obtained from PBMCs. The receptor source for this set is a man in his late teens or twenties in good health and CMV-seronegative.

This chain joins TRBV11-1 and TRBJ2-3, with TRBD2 identical over 7 bases. The V segment lost 1 base and the J segment 2 bases; nucleotides outside the gene matches: 6. Germline assignment: CDR1 SGHAT and CDR2 FQDESV (reference sequence). This CDR3 has 16 residues. Here the CDR3 reads CASSLGRSGTTDTQYF. The DNA for the CDR3 is TGTGCCAGCAGCTTAGGTCGCAGCGGGACCACAGATACGCAGTATTTT. Drawing the rest from reference TRBV11-1 and TRBJ2-3, the complete variable domain is EAEVAQSPRYKITEKSQAVAFWCDPISGHATLYWYRQILGQGPELLVQFQDESVVDDSQLPKDRFSAERLKGVDSTLKIQPAELGDSAMYLCASSLGRSGTTDTQYFGPGTRLTVL.

This clone was observed a few times. The chain carries TRBV13 and TRBJ2-3, with D tentatively TRBD2 (7 bases). The CDR3 totals 15 residues. Germline values: CDR1 PRHDT, CDR2 FYEKMQ (reference sequence). V lost 0 bases, J lost 5 bases, and 12 bases lay in between. The CDR3 sequence: CASSLGGGHGDTQYF. The CDR3 DNA reads TGTGCCAGCAGCTTAGGGGGGGGGCACGGAGATACGCAGTATTTT.

The J gene is TRBJ2-1, the V gene TRBV4-1, with 15 bases aligning to TRBD2. After removal of 1 base from V and 0 bases from J, the junction contained 7 bases not matched to a gene. CDR3 length: 20 residues. The V gene's germline CDR1 is MGHRA and CDR2 YSYEKL. The CDR3 nucleotides read TGCGCCAGCAGCCAAGGTTGGACTAGCGGGGGGGGAAGCTCCTACAATGAGCAGTTCTTC. It yields the protein CASSQGWTSGGGSSYNEQFF.

V and J are TRBV7-2 and TRBJ2-2; weak D call: TRBD1 (7 bases). V was pared by 6 bases and J by 5 bases, with 16 bases between. Germline-derived CDR1 and CDR2 are SGHTA and FQGNSA. CDR3 length: 15 residues. The DNA for the CDR3 is TGTGCCAGCAGGGAGGGACAGAGGGGGACCGGGGAGCTGTTTTTT. It encodes CASREGQRGTGELFF.

The chain couples TRBV5-4 to TRBJ1-2; TRBD1 might be the D (5 bases). The CDR3 length is 14 residues. CDR1 and CDR2 (germline): SGHNT, YYREEE (reference sequence). Trimming shortened V by 0 bases and J by 4 bases, and 10 bases separated the two germline ends. CDR3 sequence (DNA): TGTGCCAGCAGCTTGGAGGGACTTGGCTATGGCTACACCTTC. Residues: CASSLEGLGYGYTF.

The chain has TRBV5-6 and TRBJ1-4; tentative D call: TRBD1 (5 bases). Germline lookup yields CDR1 SGHDT and CDR2 YYEEEE. Trimming took off 3 bases at V and 6 bases at J, with 18 bases between the two ends. The CDR3 covers 16 residues. The CDR3 DNA sequence: TGTGCCAGCAGCTCCGCCCTCGGGGGACGGTATGAAAAACTGTTTTTT. As protein: CASSSALGGRYEKLFF.

The chain employs TRBV2 and TRBJ2-1, with D maybe TRBD2 (6 bases). CDR1 and CDR2 (germline): SNHLY, FYNNEI. This CDR3 spans 14 amino acids. The V end lost 2 bases, the J end lost 6 bases, and 11 bases lay between the germline ends. DNA of the CDR3: TGTGCCAGCAGTGAATCTAGCGCGTTCAATGAGCAGTTCTTC. Residues: CASSESSAFNEQFF.

This chain joins TRBV9 and TRBJ2-1; 12 positions agree with TRBD1. The CDR3 covers 16 residues. V lost 4 bases and J lost 10; bases outside the gene matches: 12. Germline lookup yields CDR1 SGDLS and CDR2 YYNGEE. Here the CDR3 DNA reads TGTGCCAGCAGCCCATCTCCGGGACAGGGGGCCGGAGAGCAGTTCTTC. Protein: CASSPSPGQGAGEQFF.

The V gene is TRBV13, the J gene TRBJ1-6; 9 nucleotides match TRBD1. Germline CDR1 and CDR2: PRHDT and FYEKMQ (reference sequence). Trimming removed 6 bases from V and 7 bases from J; junction bases left unmatched: 7. The CDR3 sequence is 15 residues long. For the CDR3, the DNA is TGTGCCAGCAGTCAACAGGGGGCACTAAATTCACCCCTCCACTTT. Translating gives CASSQQGALNSPLHF.

The CDR3 nucleotides read TGTGCCAGCTCCCTCACAGGGAATATTGAAGCTTTCTTT. It specifies CASSLTGNIEAFF. The chain is built from TRBV18 and TRBJ1-1; D possibly corresponds to TRBD1 (6 bases). V was shortened by 6 bases and J by 7 bases, with 15 bases between the two germline ends. This CDR3 has 13 amino acids. Per germline, CDR1 KGHSH and CDR2 LQKENI.

This chain connects TRBV4-2 to TRBJ2-1; 7 bases fit TRBD2. The CDR3 contains 16 residues. CDR1 is LGHNA and CDR2 is YNFKEQ in the germline V gene. V was clipped by 0 bases and J by 4 bases; unmatched bases: 6. CDR3 region: CASSQDWAGVYNEQFF. The CDR3 DNA is TGTGCCAGCAGCCAAGATTGGGCGGGGGTTTACAATGAGCAGTTCTTC.

The chain uses TRBV10-1 and TRBJ1-1; no reliable D call. Trimming shortened V by 2 bases and J by 5 bases, and 9 bases separated the two germline ends. The germline gives CDR1 WNHNN, CDR2 SYGVQD (reference sequence). The CDR3 spans 13 residues. CDR3 sequence reads: CASSERRGTEAFF. The CDR3 region has the DNA TGCGCCAGCAGTGAGAGAAGAGGAACTGAAGCTTTCTTT.

In this sample, this clone turned up a few times. This chain joins TRBV7-8 and TRBJ1-1; a possible D gene is TRBD1 (5 bases). Trimming left V 6 bases short and J 3 bases short, with 14 bases between. This CDR3 contains 14 residues. Germline CDR1 reads SGHVS; CDR2 reads FQNEAQ. The CDR3 spells CASRYGHLDTEAFF. CDR3 DNA: TGTGCCAGCAGATATGGACATCTGGACACTGAAGCTTTCTTT.

The chain recombines TRBV28 with TRBJ2-1; the match to TRBD2 covers 14 bases. The CDR3 is 17 amino acids. CDR1 and CDR2 (germline): MDHEN, SYDVKM. V lost 6 bases and J lost 2; bases outside the gene matches: 6. CDR3 coding DNA: TGTGCCAGCAGCCGGACTAGCGGGGGGACGACCTACAATGAGCAGTTCTTC. This encodes CASSRTSGGTTYNEQFF.

Remarks on this clone: Additional DNA sequences in this sample encode the identical CDR3. This chain joins TRBV7-2 and TRBJ1-2, with D possibly matching TRBD1 (5 bases). V lost 4 bases to trimming and J lost 4 bases, with 7 bases between them. The CDR3 length is 12 residues. In germline, CDR1 is SGHTA, CDR2 FQGNSA. CDR3 bases: TGTGCCAGCAGCTCTGGGGCCTATGGCTACACCTTC. It specifies CASSSGAYGYTF.

There are a few counts of this clone. The genes are TRBV6-6 and TRBJ2-1, with 7 bases aligning to TRBD1. Germline assignment: CDR1 MNHNY and CDR2 SVGAGI (reference sequence). The length of the CDR3 is 13 residues. V was clipped by 8 bases and J by 5 bases; unmatched bases: 6. CDR3 DNA: TGTGCCAGCCAGACAGGGCAAAACAATGAGCAGTTCTTC. This gives the protein CASQTGQNNEQFF.

The chain links TRBV30 to TRBJ1-5, with 9 bases that match TRBD1. CDR3 size: 13 residues. The V segment lost 3 bases and the J segment 7 bases; nucleotides outside the gene matches: 4. Germline V CDR1 and CDR2: GTSNPN, SVGIG (reference sequence). The CDR3 region is CAWSLGTGQPQHF. The CDR3 DNA follows: TGTGCCTGGAGCTTGGGGACAGGGCAGCCCCAGCATTTT.

The chain recombines TRBV28 with TRBJ2-3; 9 bases match TRBD2. Germline assignment: CDR1 MDHEN and CDR2 SYDVKM. There are 15 residues in the CDR3. V trimming: 8 bases; J trimming: 6 bases; junction bases outside the gene matches: 12. The CDR3 region has the DNA TGTGCCAGCGGGGGGCAGCGGGGGGTTCTGGATACGCAGTATTTT. Amino acid sequence: CASGGQRGVLDTQYF. Full variable domain (rest looked up from reference TRBV28 and TRBJ2-3): DVKVTQSSRYLVKRTGEKVFLECVQDMDHENMFWYRQDPGLGLRLIYFSYDVKMKEKGDIPEGYSVSREKKERFSLILESASTNQTSMYLCASGGQRGVLDTQYFGPGTRLTVL.

The chain is built from TRBV27 and TRBJ1-5; tentatively, D is TRBD1 (6 bases). The CDR3 runs to 15 residues. V was pared by 6 bases and J by 6 bases, with 18 bases between. Germline V gene data show CDR1 as MNHEY and CDR2 as SMNVEV (reference sequence). The DNA for the CDR3 is TGTGCCAGCAGCCCGTTGGGGGGGCTTTCTCAGCCCCAGCATTTT. Encoded protein: CASSPLGGLSQPQHF.

V is TRBV27 and J is TRBJ1-1; no clear D gene. The V gene's germline CDR1 is MNHEY and CDR2 SMNVEV (reference sequence). Deletions cut 2 bases from V and 1 base from J, with 17 bases between. The CDR3 is made up of 17 amino acids. The CDR3 protein is CASSLIVRNGTNTEAFF. The CDR3 DNA sequence: TGTGCCAGCAGTTTAATTGTGAGGAATGGAACGAACACTGAAGCTTTCTTT.

This clone was detected only once. This rearrangement joins TRBV5-4 to TRBJ1-2; D gene unclear. The CDR3 consists of 13 residues. Trimming took off 0 bases at V and 1 base at J, with 4 bases between the two ends. Germline V gene lookup returns CDR1 SGHNT and CDR2 YYREEE (reference sequence). The DNA for the CDR3 is TGTGCCAGCAGCTTGGACGGTAACTATGGCTACACCTTC. This gives the protein CASSLDGNYGYTF.

With regard to this clone: Compared with germline, one end of the junction differs, possibly owing to a read error. The chain couples TRBV6-1 to TRBJ2-4, with 8 bases that match TRBD2. The germline CDR1 and CDR2 sequences are MNHNS and SASEGT. CDR3 size: 14 residues. The CDR3, as DNA: TGTGCCAGCAGGCTAGCGGGCTGGGAAAACAGTCAGTACTTC. It is translated as CASRLAGWENSQYF.

The J gene is TRBJ2-1, the V gene TRBV4-3, with TRBD2 identical over 8 bases. Germline CDR1 is LGHNA and CDR2 is YSLEER. The V segment lost 0 bases and the J segment 0 bases; nucleotides outside the gene matches: 1. The CDR3 is 16 residues long. The CDR3, as DNA: TGCGCCAGCAGCCAAGATCGGGGGGGCTCCTACAATGAGCAGTTCTTC. As protein: CASSQDRGGSYNEQFF.

The V gene is TRBV10-3, the J gene TRBJ1-2; TRBD1 might be the D (5 bases). V lost 4 bases and J lost 4, with 7 bases in between. The CDR3 consists of 12 residues. CDR1 is ENHRY, CDR2 SYGVKD, per germline. In nucleotides, the CDR3 is TGTGCCATCAGTGGAGACAGCTATGGCTACACCTTC. Its protein product is CAISGDSYGYTF.

A single count supports this clone. The J gene is TRBJ1-5, the V gene TRBV4-1; TRBD1 matches at 7 bases. The junction had 6 bases not matched to a gene; V was cut back by 4 bases and J by 3 bases. The CDR3 runs to 15 residues. Germline V gene data show CDR1 as MGHRA and CDR2 as YSYEKL. CDR3 nucleotides: TGCGCCAGCAGCCTTCGGGGACAGCTCAATCAGCCCCAGCATTTT. Its translation is CASSLRGQLNQPQHF.

In this sample, this clone turned up once. The chain carries TRBV7-2 and TRBJ1-1, with D maybe TRBD1 (5 bases). Germline values: CDR1 SGHTA, CDR2 FQGNSA. V was shortened by 7 bases and J by 0 bases, with 9 bases between the two germline ends. This CDR3 is built from 13 residues. The CDR3: CASTRQMNTEAFF. CDR3 DNA: TGTGCCAGCACCCGACAGATGAACACTGAAGCTTTCTTT.

The chain uses TRBV19 and TRBJ1-2; D unresolved. Germline V gene lookup returns CDR1 LNHDA and CDR2 SQIVND (reference sequence). The CDR3 covers 15 residues. V dropped 0 bases and J dropped 4 bases, with 12 bases sitting between them. CDR3 region: CASSIDLRRVYGYTF. CDR3 sequence (DNA): TGTGCCAGTAGTATAGACCTTCGGCGGGTCTATGGCTACACCTTC. Drawing the rest from reference TRBV19 and TRBJ1-2, the complete variable domain is DGGITQSPKYLFRKEGQNVTLSCEQNLNHDAMYWYRQDPGQGLRLIYYSQIVNDFQKGDIAEGYSVSREKKESFPLTVTSAQKNPTAFYLCASSIDLRRVYGYTFGSGTRLTVV.

V is TRBV10-3 and J is TRBJ2-2; D call uncertain. V gave up 10 bases and J gave up 1 base, with 19 bases separating them. Per germline, CDR1 ENHRY and CDR2 SYGVKD. The CDR3 is made up of 16 amino acids. CDR3 nucleotides: TGTGCCAGCAGCCAATACCTGAGGCTGAACACCGGGGAGCTGTTTTTT. It translates to CASSQYLRLNTGELFF.

This clone was seen only a few times. The chain uses TRBV11-2 and TRBJ1-4, with a weak D call TRBD1 (6 bases). V was shortened by 5 bases and J by 11 bases, with 12 bases between the two germline ends. Germline loops: CDR1 SGHAT, CDR2 FQNNGV. The CDR3 has 12 amino acids. In DNA, the CDR3 is TGTGCCAGCAGCGCCCGGGACATGAAACTGTTTTTT. This sequence encodes CASSARDMKLFF.